These 3 T cell receptor beta chains share one sample of origin, sequenced in a study of stem cell transplantation in POMP-related autoinflammatory disease. The data were produced by immunoSEQ multiplex PCR, yet TCRdb's version contains in-frame clones alone and is incomplete. Altogether several thousand clones are present, about 90% being singletons, with the ten largest covering about an eighth. The sample in question was CD8+ T cells from PBMCs, obtained after stem cell transplantation. These receptors came from a human patient with POMP-related autoinflammation and immune dysregulation (PRAID). The graft donor may be the source of some T cells.

This chain links TRBV28 with TRBJ2-7; 13 nucleotides match TRBD2. The CDR3 spans 15 residues. Germline CDR1 is MDHEN and CDR2 is SYDVKM. The V and J ends lost 7 bases and 6 bases, in that order; junction bases with no gene match: 9. The CDR3 DNA reads TGTGCCAGCACCTTGGGGACTAGCGGGATTCCCGAGCAGTACTTC. This gives the protein CASTLGTSGIPEQYF.

The gene calls are TRBV5-1 and TRBJ1-2; a weak D match, TRBD1 (6 bases). V was cut by 0 bases and J by 5 bases, with 14 bases left in between. The CDR3 runs to 15 residues. Germline V gives CDR1 SGHRS, CDR2 YFSETQ. The CDR3 region has the DNA TGCGCCAGCAGCTTGGGTCTGGGGGCAGGGTATGGCTACACCTTC. As protein: CASSLGLGAGYGYTF.

V is TRBV7-9 and J is TRBJ2-7, with 9 bases aligning to TRBD1. In germline, CDR1 is SEHNR, CDR2 FQNEAQ (reference sequence). V lost 3 bases, J lost 7 bases, and 1 base stayed unmatched. The CDR3 is 12 amino acids. Written as DNA, the CDR3 is TGTGCCAGCAGCTTCGGACAGGGGGAGCAGTACTTC. As protein: CASSFGQGEQYF.